This T cell receptor (beta chain) was captured by sequencing in a study of blood T cell repertoires in COVID-19. Study summary: Acute and convalescent COVID-19 samples came from the United States, Italy and Spain. The analysed material was cDNA or gDNA that came from T cells, B-cell-depleted T cells, or PBMCs.

Under the authors' procedure: By means of reference gene primer amplification, nucleated cell counts were estimated. Clones were read by immunoSEQ multiplex PCR, and TCRdb kept only the in-frame ones, dropping some. V, J and clone size derive from that table, while D and trimming were established from the DNA sequence. There are approximately 18,000 clones in the sample; roughly 93% occur only once, and 4.5% to 7% lies in the top ten. CDR1 is MNHEY and CDR2 is SMNVEV in the germline V gene (reference sequence). This CDR3 is built from 15 residues. V lost 5 bases and J lost 1; bases outside the gene matches: 7.

The sequence derives from a human donor in a cohort sampled during active COVID-19. This sequence joins TRBV27 and TRBJ2-7; TRBD1 matches 8 bases. The sample taken for sequencing was peripheral blood. In DNA, the CDR3 is TGTGCCAGCAGTACCCGGACAGGGAGATCCTACGAGCAGTACTTC. Protein product: CASSTRTGRSYEQYF.